This record looks at one T cell receptor beta chain sequence and its context. Antigen unknown. Here immunoSEQ multiplex PCR was the method, and the copy in TCRdb shows in-frame clones only, minus some. The repertoire includes hundreds of thousands of clones, roughly 92% of them detected once, and nearly 25% sits in the top ten. These data originate in a study of shared clonotypes between healthy human individuals. CD45RO-negative CD8 cells positively selected for CCR7 made up the naive population, which excluded terminally differentiated effector memory CD45RA+ cells. Findings of the study overall: The represented genetic and exposure-history diversity was limited by the small number of donors.

The CDR3 is made up of 13 amino acids. Germline CDR1 is MNHEY and CDR2 is SMNVEV (reference sequence). Between the trimmed V and J ends, which lost 3 bases and 3 bases, there was a span of 9 bases. The origin of this receptor is a man aged 30 to 45 in good health. The source material was naive CD8+ T cells sorted from blood. The rearrangement joins TRBV27 to TRBJ2-7; D is possibly TRBD1 (5 bases). The CDR3 protein is CASSFGHDYEQYF. The CDR3 nucleotides are TGTGCCAGCAGTTTTGGACACGACTACGAGCAGTACTTC.